This T cell receptor beta chain was recovered during a study of blood T cell repertoires in COVID-19. Original methodology: Scientists estimated how many nucleated cells there were by amplifying reference gene primers. Generated by immunoSEQ multiplex PCR, the TCRdb table keeps only in-frame clones and is missing some. From that table come the V and J calls and clone size; the DNA was used to work out D and trimming. This repertoire shows roughly 240,000 clones, roughly 88% found once; its top ten account for over 2%. V trimming: 2 bases; J trimming: 5 bases; junction bases outside the gene matches: 18. Per germline, CDR1 MNHEY and CDR2 SVGEGT. The CDR3 is 19 residues long.

What was sequenced was PBMCs or T cells enriched from blood (not recorded which). The chain is built from TRBV6-2 or TRBV6-3 and TRBJ2-1; 7 bases are shared with TRBD2. This receptor was identified in a woman aged 40 to 55 with acute COVID-19. The CDR3 DNA sequence: TGTGCCAGCAGTTACACGGGCGTCGCGGGGAGGGGTTCGGACAATGAGCAGTTCTTC. It yields the protein CASSYTGVAGRGSDNEQFF.